A single sample is the source of the 28 T cell receptor beta chains below, sequenced in a study of T cell responses to AZD1222 COVID-19 vaccine. Clones were read by immunoSEQ multiplex PCR, and TCRdb kept only the in-frame ones, dropping some. The sample holds about 150,000 clones, approximately 85% seen once. Specimen: peripheral blood, collected on day 0 of MenACWY control vaccination. These receptors came from an adult in good health.

V usage is TRBV6-5 and J usage is TRBJ1-5, with D uncertain. Trimming left V 5 bases short and J 6 bases short, with 8 bases between. Germline CDR1 is MNHEY and CDR2 is SVGAGI. This CDR3 region has 12 residues. CDR3 in DNA: TGTGCCAGCAGTCGGAGTGGTCAGCCCCAGCATTTT. Its translation: CASSRSGQPQHF.

The chain has TRBV5-4 and TRBJ2-3; possible D gene TRBD2, 7 bases. Trimming left V 1 base short and J 0 bases short, with 12 bases between. The CDR3 consists of 16 residues. Germline values: CDR1 SGHNT, CDR2 YYREEE (reference sequence). CDR3 sequence reads: CASSLNRGASTDTQYF. CDR3 sequence (DNA): TGTGCCAGCAGCTTGAACCGGGGGGCTAGCACAGATACGCAGTATTTT.

This rearrangement joins TRBV28 to TRBJ1-2; TRBD1 is a possible D gene (5 bases). The CDR3 is 13 amino acids. The germline V gene encodes CDR1 MDHEN and CDR2 SYDVKM. V lost 4 bases and J lost 10, with 16 bases in between. DNA of the CDR3: TGTGCCAGCAGTTCACTGACAGACTCTTACTACACCTTC. Protein product: CASSSLTDSYYTF.

This clone was observed a few times. V gene TRBV27 combines with J gene TRBJ1-2; 9 positions match TRBD1. The CDR3 runs to 14 residues. In germline, CDR1 is MNHEY, CDR2 SMNVEV (reference sequence). With 6 bases clipped from V and 8 bases from J, the junction kept 10 bases outside the gene matches. CDR3 coding DNA: TGTGCCAGCAGCTCTACAGGGGGCGCGTGGGGCTACACCTTC. Its translation: CASSSTGGAWGYTF.

This rearrangement joins TRBV6-4 to TRBJ2-3, with TRBD1 matching over 8 bases. Per germline, CDR1 MRHNA and CDR2 SNTAGT. V lost 0 bases to trimming and J lost 4 bases; unmatched junction nucleotides: 0. The CDR3 is 14 residues long. The CDR3 reads CASSDSQGADTQYF. CDR3 DNA: TGTGCCAGCAGTGACTCACAGGGGGCAGATACGCAGTATTTT.

V usage is TRBV11-3 and J usage is TRBJ2-3, with a tentative D call TRBD2 (6 bases). CDR1 is SGHNT and CDR2 is YENEEA in the germline V gene. The V end was cut by 0 bases, the J end by 0 bases, with 13 bases between. This CDR3 has 17 amino acids. CDR3 region: CASSLEGGAGSTDTQYF. The CDR3 DNA reads as TGTGCCAGCAGCTTAGAGGGGGGTGCGGGGAGCACAGATACGCAGTATTTT.

The chain recombines TRBV10-3 with TRBJ2-3; TRBD1 aligns across 8 bases. CDR1 is ENHRY, CDR2 SYGVKD, per germline. The CDR3 loop spans 15 amino acids. V lost 3 bases, J lost 4 bases, and 6 bases stayed unmatched. CDR3 nucleotides: TGTGCCATCAGTGACCAGGGGGCCGGCGCAGATACGCAGTATTTT. As protein: CAISDQGAGADTQYF.

The V call is TRBV6-5, the J call TRBJ1-1, with D possibly matching TRBD1 (6 bases). CDR1 is MNHEY, CDR2 SVGAGI, per germline. Trimming left V 4 bases short and J 4 bases short, with 16 bases between. CDR3 size: 15 residues. Here the CDR3 DNA reads TGTGCCAGCAGTTCTCAGGGGTTTCGCGTCACTGAAGCTTTCTTT. This translates into CASSSQGFRVTEAFF.

The chain joins TRBV18 to TRBJ1-6; TRBD1 matches 10 bases. CDR1 KGHSH and CDR2 LQKENI come from the germline V gene. With V trimmed by 0 bases and J by 9 bases, 2 bases remained unmatched. CDR3 length: 15 residues. This CDR3 is CASSPPGTGVSPLHF. As DNA, the CDR3 is TGTGCCAGCTCACCACCCGGGACAGGGGTTTCACCCCTCCACTTT. Drawing the rest from reference TRBV18 and TRBJ1-6, the complete variable domain is NAGVMQNPRHLVRRRGQEARLRCSPMKGHSHVYWYRQLPEEGLKFMVYLQKENIIDESGMPKERFSAEFPKEGPSILRIQQVVRGDSAAYFCASSPPGTGVSPLHFGNGTRLTVT.

This clone was seen more than once but under ten times. The chain carries TRBV19 and TRBJ2-1; TRBD2 might be the D (5 bases). The CDR3 has 14 amino acids. Trimming pared 7 bases from V and 7 bases from J, leaving 17 bases between. Germline CDR1 LNHDA, CDR2 SQIVND (reference sequence). In DNA, the CDR3 is TGTGCCAGTAACACCCCAGGAAGGAGGAATGAGCAGTTCTTC. This translates into CASNTPGRRNEQFF.

This chain uses TRBV5-6 with TRBJ1-4; the match to TRBD1 covers 8 bases. The CDR3 is 15 residues long. V lost 5 bases, J lost 6 bases, and 9 bases stayed unmatched. Germline assignment: CDR1 SGHDT and CDR2 YYEEEE. The DNA for the CDR3 is TGTGCCAGCAGGCTGGGCGGGACAGGAGATGAAAAACTGTTTTTT. Its translation: CASRLGGTGDEKLFF.

The gene calls are TRBV5-1 and TRBJ2-7; no clear D. This CDR3 has 13 residues. Trimming left V 0 bases short and J 6 bases short, with 10 bases between. Germline lookup yields CDR1 SGHRS and CDR2 YFSETQ. The CDR3, as DNA: TGCGCCAGCAGCTTGGACCCATTGGGCGAGCAGTACTTC. Its translation is CASSLDPLGEQYF.

CDR3 protein: CATSKRDRGSTDTQYF. CDR3 DNA: TGTGCCACCAGCAAAAGGGACAGGGGGAGCACAGATACGCAGTATTTT. The chain has TRBV15 and TRBJ2-3, with 11 bases identical to TRBD1. J was trimmed by 0 bases and V by 4 bases; bases with no gene match: 3. Germline V gene lookup returns CDR1 LNHNV and CDR2 YYDKDF (reference sequence). CDR3 length: 16 residues.

The V and J genes are TRBV7-6 and TRBJ2-7, with D perhaps matching TRBD1 or TRBD2 (6 bases each). The CDR3 has 13 residues. CDR1 and CDR2 (germline): SGHVS, FNYEAQ. V was clipped by 1 base and J by 10 bases, with 14 bases between them. The CDR3 here is CASSLGCGGLQYV. The CDR3 nucleotides are TGTGCCAGCAGCTTAGGTTGTGGGGGGCTTCAGTACGTC.

The CDR3 loop is CASSLGGEQFF. CDR3 coding DNA: TGTGCCAGCAGCTTAGGAGGGGAGCAGTTCTTC. The rearrangement links TRBV7-6 to TRBJ2-1; D is possibly TRBD2 (5 bases). Germline values: CDR1 SGHVS, CDR2 FNYEAQ. The CDR3 has 11 amino acids. Trimming took 1 base from V and 10 from J, leaving 5 bases between them.

The V and J genes are TRBV11-2 and TRBJ1-1, with TRBD1 matching over 8 bases. V lost 2 bases, J lost 0 bases, and 2 bases stayed unmatched. The CDR3 extends over 15 amino acids. Germline lookup yields CDR1 SGHAT and CDR2 FQNNGV. In nucleotides, the CDR3 is TGTGCCAGCAGCTTAACAGGGGGTTTGAACACTGAAGCTTTCTTT. Its translation: CASSLTGGLNTEAFF.

The J gene is TRBJ1-1, the V gene TRBV9; no reliable D call. CDR3 size: 15 residues. Deletions cut 3 bases from V and 1 base from J, with 13 bases between. CDR1 and CDR2 from the germline V gene are SGDLS and YYNGEE. The chain's CDR3 is CASSDNLGGNTEAFF. Written as DNA, the CDR3 is TGTGCCAGCAGCGACAATTTAGGTGGGAACACTGAAGCTTTCTTT.

The chain links TRBV18 to TRBJ1-1; 8 bases agree with TRBD1. Germline V lookup: CDR1 KGHSH, CDR2 LQKENI. The CDR3 is 14 amino acids. V was clipped by 1 base and J by 6 bases; unmatched bases: 4. The CDR3, as DNA: TGTGCCAGCTCACCACTGACAGGGGAGTCTGAAGCTTTCTTT. This sequence encodes CASSPLTGESEAFF.

The V gene is TRBV5-6, the J gene TRBJ2-6, with D possibly TRBD1 on 6 matching bases. The CDR3 runs to 18 residues. CDR1 and CDR2 (germline): SGHDT, YYEEEE. V was clipped by 2 bases and J by 0 bases, with 15 bases between them. CDR3 in amino acids: CASSLLGGPSSGANVLTF. Here the CDR3 DNA reads TGTGCCAGCAGCTTACTTGGGGGCCCCTCCTCTGGGGCCAACGTCCTGACTTTC.

The rearrangement uses TRBV7-3 and TRBJ1-1, with 8 bases lining up with TRBD1. The CDR3 loop spans 13 amino acids. V was clipped by 5 bases and J by 5 bases; unmatched bases: 4. The germline CDR1 and CDR2 sequences are SGHTA and FQGTGA. DNA of the CDR3: TGTGCCAGCAGCATAGACAGGGGAACTGAAGCTTTCTTT. Amino acid sequence: CASSIDRGTEAFF.

The chain uses TRBV5-4 and TRBJ2-5; the match to TRBD1 covers 7 bases. The trim removed 2 bases at V and 10 bases at J, leaving 11 bases unmatched. In germline, CDR1 is SGHNT, CDR2 YYREEE (reference sequence). This CDR3 comprises 14 residues. The CDR3 region has the DNA TGTGCCAGCAGCTTAATGGACAGGCCAGCGGACCAGTACTTC. This encodes CASSLMDRPADQYF.

With regard to this clone: The same CDR3 also results from other DNA sequences found in this sample. This sequence joins TRBV5-1 and TRBJ2-3, with D hard to call. Germline CDR1 SGHRS, CDR2 YFSETQ. This CDR3 is built from 12 residues. The V and J ends lost 7 bases and 4 bases respectively, with 10 bases between them. The CDR3, as DNA: TGCGCCAGCTCTGGAAGCGCAGATACGCAGTATTTT. It encodes CASSGSADTQYF.

The chain joins TRBV3-1 (or the pseudogene TRBV3-2) to TRBJ2-7, with unresolved D. CDR1 is LGHDT, CDR2 YNNKEL, per germline (reference sequence). The CDR3 is 13 amino acids. Trimming cost V 8 bases and J 0 bases, with 11 bases left between them. CDR3 sequence: CASSKTLSYEQYF. The CDR3 region has the DNA TGTGCCAGCTCGAAGACCCTCTCCTACGAGCAGTACTTC.

This chain connects TRBV5-6 to TRBJ2-2, with a possible D match to TRBD2 (6 bases). Germline CDR1 and CDR2: SGHDT and YYEEEE. The CDR3 runs to 14 residues. V was trimmed by 3 bases and J by 8 bases, leaving 14 bases between them. This CDR3 reads CASSSDYPRGELFF. DNA of the CDR3: TGTGCCAGCAGCTCGGACTATCCGAGGGGGGAGCTGTTTTTT.

The rearrangement joins TRBV6-5 to TRBJ2-3, with a weak D call TRBD2 (5 bases). The CDR3 has 14 residues. Germline CDR1 is MNHEY and CDR2 is SVGAGI. V was clipped by 2 bases and J by 3 bases, with 9 bases between them. The CDR3 nucleotides are TGTGCCAGCAGTTACGGAGCGGTGACAGATACGCAGTATTTT. It yields the protein CASSYGAVTDTQYF.

The chain links TRBV6-2 or TRBV6-3 to TRBJ2-7; 12 bases align to TRBD2. V shed 2 bases, J shed 6 bases, and the junction held 8 bases outside the gene matches. The length of the CDR3 is 16 residues. Germline loops: CDR1 MNHEY, CDR2 SVGEGT. The CDR3 sequence is CASSYGATSGGGEQYV. The CDR3 region has the DNA TGTGCCAGCAGTTACGGGGCGACTAGCGGGGGAGGCGAGCAGTACGTC.

The chain couples TRBV6-5 to TRBJ2-7; 7 bases match TRBD2. Germline V gives CDR1 MNHEY, CDR2 SVGAGI. This CDR3 has 13 residues. Germline trimming cut 6 bases from V and 3 bases from J; bases unmatched to any gene: 5. The CDR3 spells CASRGRDYYEQYV. The DNA of the CDR3 is TGTGCCAGCAGGGGCCGGGACTACTACGAGCAGTACGTC.

Relative to its sample, this clone is medium-sized. V gene TRBV11-2 combines with J gene TRBJ1-4; D perhaps matches TRBD1 (6 bases). The CDR3 sequence is 15 residues long. Germline V gene data show CDR1 as SGHAT and CDR2 as FQNNGV. The V end lost 6 bases, the J end lost 0 bases, and 11 bases lay between the germline ends. The CDR3 sequence is CASRGKGATNEKLFF. For the CDR3, the DNA is TGTGCCAGCAGAGGAAAGGGGGCAACTAATGAAAAACTGTTTTTT.